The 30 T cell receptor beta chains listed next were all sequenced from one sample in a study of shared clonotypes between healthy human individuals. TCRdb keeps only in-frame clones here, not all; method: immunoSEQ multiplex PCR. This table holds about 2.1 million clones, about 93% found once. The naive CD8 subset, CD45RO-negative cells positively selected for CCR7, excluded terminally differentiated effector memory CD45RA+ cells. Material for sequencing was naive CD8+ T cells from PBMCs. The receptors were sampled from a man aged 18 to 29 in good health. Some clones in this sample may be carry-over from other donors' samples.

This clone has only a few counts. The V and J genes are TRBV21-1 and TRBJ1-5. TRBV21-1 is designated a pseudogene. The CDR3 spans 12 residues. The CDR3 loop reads CASSINRKPQHF. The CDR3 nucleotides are TGTGCCAGCAGCATCAACCGAAAACCCCAGCATTTT.

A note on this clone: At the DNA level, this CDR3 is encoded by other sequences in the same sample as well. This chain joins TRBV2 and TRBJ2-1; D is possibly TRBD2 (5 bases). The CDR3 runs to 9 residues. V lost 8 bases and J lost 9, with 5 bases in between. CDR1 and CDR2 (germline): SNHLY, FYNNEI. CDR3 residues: CASGSEQFF. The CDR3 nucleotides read TGTGCCAGCGGGAGTGAGCAGTTCTTC. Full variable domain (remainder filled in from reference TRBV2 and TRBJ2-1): EPEVTQTPSHQVTQMGQEVILRCVPISNHLYFYWYRQILGQKVEFLVSFYNNEISEKSEIFDDQFSVERPDGSNFTLKIRSTKLEDSAMYFCASGSEQFFGPGTRLTVL.

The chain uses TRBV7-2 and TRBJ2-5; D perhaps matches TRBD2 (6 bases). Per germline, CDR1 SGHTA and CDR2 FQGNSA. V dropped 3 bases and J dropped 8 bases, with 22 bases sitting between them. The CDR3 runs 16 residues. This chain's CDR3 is CASSLGWTTSLITQYF. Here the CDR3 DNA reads TGTGCCAGCAGCTTGGGGTGGACTACCTCCCTCATTACCCAGTACTTC.

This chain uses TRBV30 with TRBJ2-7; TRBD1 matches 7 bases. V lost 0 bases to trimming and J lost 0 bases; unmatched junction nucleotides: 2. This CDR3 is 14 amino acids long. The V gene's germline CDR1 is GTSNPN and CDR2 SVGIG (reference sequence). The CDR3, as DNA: TGTGCCTGGAGTGTTGGGACAGTCTCCTACGAGCAGTACTTC. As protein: CAWSVGTVSYEQYF.

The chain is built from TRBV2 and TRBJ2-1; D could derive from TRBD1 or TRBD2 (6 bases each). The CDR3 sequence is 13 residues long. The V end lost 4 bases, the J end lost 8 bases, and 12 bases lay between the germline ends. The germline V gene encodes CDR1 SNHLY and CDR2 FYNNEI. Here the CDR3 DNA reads TGTGCCAGCAGTGGCGGTGGGGGGCATGAGCAGTTCTTC. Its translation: CASSGGGGHEQFF. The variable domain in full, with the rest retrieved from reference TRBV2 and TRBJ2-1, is EPEVTQTPSHQVTQMGQEVILRCVPISNHLYFYWYRQILGQKVEFLVSFYNNEISEKSEIFDDQFSVERPDGSNFTLKIRSTKLEDSAMYFCASSGGGGHEQFFGPGTRLTVL.

CDR3 DNA: TGTGCCTGGAGTCCCCCCAGAAGAGACAGGGGGCGGATTAATCAGCCCCAGCATTTT. It specifies CAWSPPRRDRGRINQPQHF. The chain is built from TRBV30 and TRBJ1-5; 10 nucleotides line up with TRBD1. The CDR3 is made up of 19 amino acids. CDR1 and CDR2 (germline): GTSNPN, SVGIG (reference sequence). V trimming: 2 bases; J trimming: 4 bases; junction bases outside the gene matches: 17.

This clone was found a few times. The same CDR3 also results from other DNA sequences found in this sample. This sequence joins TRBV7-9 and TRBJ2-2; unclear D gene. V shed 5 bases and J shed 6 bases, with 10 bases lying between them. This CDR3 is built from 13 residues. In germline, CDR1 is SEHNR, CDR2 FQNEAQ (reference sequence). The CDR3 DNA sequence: TGTGCCAGCAGCCCCGATAGGGCCGGGGAGCTGTTTTTT. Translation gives CASSPDRAGELFF.

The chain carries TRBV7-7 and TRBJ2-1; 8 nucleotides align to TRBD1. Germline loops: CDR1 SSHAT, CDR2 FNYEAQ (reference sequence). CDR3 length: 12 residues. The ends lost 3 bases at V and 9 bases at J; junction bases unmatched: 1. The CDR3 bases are TGTGCCAGCAGCTTCACAGGGGGTGAGCAGTTCTTC. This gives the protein CASSFTGGEQFF.

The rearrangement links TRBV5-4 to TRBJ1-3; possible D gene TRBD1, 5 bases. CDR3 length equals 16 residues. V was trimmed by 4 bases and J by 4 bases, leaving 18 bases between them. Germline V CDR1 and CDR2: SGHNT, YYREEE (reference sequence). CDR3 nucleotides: TGTGCCAGCAGCATTGACCGGGGCAGTCCGGGAAACACCATATATTTT. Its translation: CASSIDRGSPGNTIYF.

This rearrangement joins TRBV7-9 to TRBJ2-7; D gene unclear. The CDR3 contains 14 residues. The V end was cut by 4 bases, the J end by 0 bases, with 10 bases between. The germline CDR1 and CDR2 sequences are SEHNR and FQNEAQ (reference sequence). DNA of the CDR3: TGTGCCAGCAGCTACCAACAGAGCTCCTACGAGCAGTACTTC. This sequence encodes CASSYQQSSYEQYF.

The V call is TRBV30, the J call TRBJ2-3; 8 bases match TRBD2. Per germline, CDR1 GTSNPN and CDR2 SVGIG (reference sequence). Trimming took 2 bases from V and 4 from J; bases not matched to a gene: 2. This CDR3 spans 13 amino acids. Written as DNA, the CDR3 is TGTGCCTGGAGTACACTAGCGGCAGATACGCAGTATTTT. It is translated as CAWSTLAADTQYF. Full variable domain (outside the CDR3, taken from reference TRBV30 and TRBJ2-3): SQTIHQWPATLVQPVGSPLSLECTVEGTSNPNLYWYRQAAGRGLQLLFYSVGIGQISSEVPQNLSASRPQDRQFILSSKKLLLSDSGFYLCAWSTLAADTQYFGPGTRLTVL.

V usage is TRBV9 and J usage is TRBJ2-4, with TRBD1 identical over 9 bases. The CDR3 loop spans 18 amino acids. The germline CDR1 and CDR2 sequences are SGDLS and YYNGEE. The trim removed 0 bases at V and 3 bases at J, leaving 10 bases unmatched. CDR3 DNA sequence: TGTGCCAGCAGCGTAGCCCCCACAGGGGGCATCGGCAAAAACATTCAGTACTTC. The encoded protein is CASSVAPTGGIGKNIQYF. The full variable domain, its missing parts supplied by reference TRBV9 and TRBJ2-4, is DSGVTQTPKHLITATGQRVTLRCSPRSGDLSVYWYQQSLDQGLQFLIQYYNGEERAKGNILERFSAQQFPDLHSELNLSSLELGDSALYFCASSVAPTGGIGKNIQYFGAGTRLSVL.

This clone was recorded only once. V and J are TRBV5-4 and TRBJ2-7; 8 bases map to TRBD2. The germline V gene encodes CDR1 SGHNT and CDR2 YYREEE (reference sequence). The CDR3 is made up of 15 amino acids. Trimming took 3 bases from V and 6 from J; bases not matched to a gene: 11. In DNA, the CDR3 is TGTGCCAGCAGCTCGGCCGGGGGGGGAGTGAGCGAGCAGTACTTC. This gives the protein CASSSAGGGVSEQYF.

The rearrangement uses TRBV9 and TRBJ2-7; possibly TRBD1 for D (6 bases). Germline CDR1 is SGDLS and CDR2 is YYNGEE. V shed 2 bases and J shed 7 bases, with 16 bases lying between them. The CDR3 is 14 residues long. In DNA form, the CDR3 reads TGTGCCAGCAGCGTCCTCCAACAGGGTACTGAGCAGTACTTC. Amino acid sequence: CASSVLQQGTEQYF.

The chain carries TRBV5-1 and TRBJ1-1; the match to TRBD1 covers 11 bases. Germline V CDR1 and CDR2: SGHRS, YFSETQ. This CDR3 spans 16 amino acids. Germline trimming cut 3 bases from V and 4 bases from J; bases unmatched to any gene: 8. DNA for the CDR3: TGCGCCAGCAGCTGGGGGACAGGGGGTGCTGGCACTGAAGCTTTCTTT. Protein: CASSWGTGGAGTEAFF. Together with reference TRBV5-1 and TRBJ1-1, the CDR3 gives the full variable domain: KAGVTQTPRYLIKTRGQQVTLSCSPISGHRSVSWYQQTPGQGLQFLFEYFSETQRNKGNFPGRFSGRQFSNSRSEMNVSTLELGDSALYLCASSWGTGGAGTEAFFGQGTRLTVV.

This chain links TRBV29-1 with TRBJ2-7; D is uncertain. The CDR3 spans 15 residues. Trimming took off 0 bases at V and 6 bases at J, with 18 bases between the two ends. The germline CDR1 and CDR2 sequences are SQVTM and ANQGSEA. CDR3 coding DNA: TGCAGCGTTGAAGATTTAAGGACCGCCGGTAGCGAGCAGTACTTC. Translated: CSVEDLRTAGSEQYF.

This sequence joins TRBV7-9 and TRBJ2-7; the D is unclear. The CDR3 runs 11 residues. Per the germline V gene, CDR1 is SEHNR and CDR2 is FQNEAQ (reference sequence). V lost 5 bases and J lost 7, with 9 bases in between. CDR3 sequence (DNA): TGTGCCAGCAGCCTTCATGAAGAGCAGTACTTC. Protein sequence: CASSLHEEQYF.

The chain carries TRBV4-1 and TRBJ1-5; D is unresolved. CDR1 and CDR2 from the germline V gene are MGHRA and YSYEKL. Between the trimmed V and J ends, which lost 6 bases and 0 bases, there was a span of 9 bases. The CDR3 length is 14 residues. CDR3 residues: CASSPKNSNQPQHF. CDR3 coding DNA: TGCGCCAGCAGTCCGAAGAATAGCAATCAGCCCCAGCATTTT.

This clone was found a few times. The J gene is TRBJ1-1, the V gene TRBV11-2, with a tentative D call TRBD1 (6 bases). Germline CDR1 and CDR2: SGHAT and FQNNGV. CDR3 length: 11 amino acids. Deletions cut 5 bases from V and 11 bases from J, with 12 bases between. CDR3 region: CASSEKRGAFF. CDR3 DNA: TGTGCCAGCAGCGAGAAAAGGGGGGCTTTCTTT.

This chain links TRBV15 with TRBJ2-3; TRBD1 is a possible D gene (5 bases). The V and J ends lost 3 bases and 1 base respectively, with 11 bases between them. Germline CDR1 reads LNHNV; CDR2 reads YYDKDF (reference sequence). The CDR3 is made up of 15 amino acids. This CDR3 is CATSSSQGGTDTQYF. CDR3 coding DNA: TGTGCCACCAGCAGTAGTCAGGGTGGCACAGATACGCAGTATTTT.

Written as DNA, the CDR3 is TGTGCCAGCAGCTTAGCTCCGACACCACTTTACAATGAGCAGTTCTTC. This translates into CASSLAPTPLYNEQFF. The chain joins TRBV7-9 to TRBJ2-1; no clear D gene. The CDR3 length is 16 residues. CDR1 and CDR2 (germline): SEHNR, FQNEAQ (reference sequence). Trimming shortened V by 0 bases and J by 4 bases, and 13 bases separated the two germline ends.

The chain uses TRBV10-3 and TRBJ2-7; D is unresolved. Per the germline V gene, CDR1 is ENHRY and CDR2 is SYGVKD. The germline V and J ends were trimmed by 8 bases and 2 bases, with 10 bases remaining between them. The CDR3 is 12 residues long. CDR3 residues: CAIAPGPYEQYF. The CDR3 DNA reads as TGTGCCATCGCCCCCGGCCCCTACGAGCAGTACTTC.

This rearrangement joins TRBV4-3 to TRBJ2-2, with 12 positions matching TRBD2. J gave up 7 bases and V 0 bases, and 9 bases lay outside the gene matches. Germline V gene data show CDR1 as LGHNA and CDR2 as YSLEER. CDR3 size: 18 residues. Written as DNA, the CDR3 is TGCGCCAGCAGCCAAGATCCCTCTAGCGGGAGGGTCGGCGGGGAGCTGTTTTTT. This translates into CASSQDPSSGRVGGELFF.

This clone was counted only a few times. DNA of the CDR3: TGTGCCAGCAGTTCCGGGACAGGGGTCAATGAGCAGTTCTTC. The encoded protein is CASSSGTGVNEQFF. The chain has TRBV28 and TRBJ2-1; 10 bases match TRBD1. Germline values: CDR1 MDHEN, CDR2 SYDVKM. The ends lost 4 bases at V and 6 bases at J; junction bases unmatched: 3. This CDR3 comprises 14 residues. The entire variable domain, with the rest obtained from reference TRBV28 and TRBJ2-1, is as follows: DVKVTQSSRYLVKRTGEKVFLECVQDMDHENMFWYRQDPGLGLRLIYFSYDVKMKEKGDIPEGYSVSREKKERFSLILESASTNQTSMYLCASSSGTGVNEQFFGPGTRLTVL.

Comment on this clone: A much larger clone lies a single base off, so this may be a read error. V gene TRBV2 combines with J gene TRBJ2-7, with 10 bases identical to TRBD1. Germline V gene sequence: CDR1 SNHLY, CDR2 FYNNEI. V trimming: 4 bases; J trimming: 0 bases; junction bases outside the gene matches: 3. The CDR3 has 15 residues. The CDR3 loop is CASSAGTGVSYEQYF. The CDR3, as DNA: TGTGCCAGCAGTGCCGGGACAGGGGTCTCCTACGAGCAGTACTTC.

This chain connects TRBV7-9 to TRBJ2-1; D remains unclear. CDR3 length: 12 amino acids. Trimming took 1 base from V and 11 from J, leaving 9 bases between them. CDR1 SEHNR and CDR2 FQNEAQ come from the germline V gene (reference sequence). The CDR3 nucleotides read TGTGCCAGCAGCTTAGGGGCAGACAAGCAGTTCTTC. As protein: CASSLGADKQFF.

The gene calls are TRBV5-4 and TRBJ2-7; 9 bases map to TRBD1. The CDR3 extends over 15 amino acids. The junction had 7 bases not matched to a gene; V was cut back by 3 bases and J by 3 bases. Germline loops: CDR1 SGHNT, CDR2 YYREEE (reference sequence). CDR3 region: CASSSEQGAFYEQYF. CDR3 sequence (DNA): TGTGCCAGCAGCTCGGAACAGGGGGCCTTCTACGAGCAGTACTTC.

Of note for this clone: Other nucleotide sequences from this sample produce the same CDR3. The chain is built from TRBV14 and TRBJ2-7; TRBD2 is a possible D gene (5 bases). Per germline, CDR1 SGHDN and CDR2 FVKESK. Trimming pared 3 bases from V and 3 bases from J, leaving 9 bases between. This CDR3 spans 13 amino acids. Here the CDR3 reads CASSQVRGYEQYF. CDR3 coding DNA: TGTGCCAGCAGCCAGGTACGGGGCTACGAGCAGTACTTC.

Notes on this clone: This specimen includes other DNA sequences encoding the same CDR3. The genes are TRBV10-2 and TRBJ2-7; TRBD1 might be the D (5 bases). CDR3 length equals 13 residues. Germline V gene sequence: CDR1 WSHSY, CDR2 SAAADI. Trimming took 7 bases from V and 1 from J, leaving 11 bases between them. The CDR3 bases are TGCGCCAGCATAGGGGATAGGTCCTACGAGCAGTACTTC. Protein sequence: CASIGDRSYEQYF.

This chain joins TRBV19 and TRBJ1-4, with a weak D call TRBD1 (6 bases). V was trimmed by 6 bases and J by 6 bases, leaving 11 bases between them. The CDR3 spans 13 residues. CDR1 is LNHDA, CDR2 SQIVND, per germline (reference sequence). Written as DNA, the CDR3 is TGTGCCAGTAGAGAAGGGGGTGATGAAAAACTGTTTTTT. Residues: CASREGGDEKLFF.